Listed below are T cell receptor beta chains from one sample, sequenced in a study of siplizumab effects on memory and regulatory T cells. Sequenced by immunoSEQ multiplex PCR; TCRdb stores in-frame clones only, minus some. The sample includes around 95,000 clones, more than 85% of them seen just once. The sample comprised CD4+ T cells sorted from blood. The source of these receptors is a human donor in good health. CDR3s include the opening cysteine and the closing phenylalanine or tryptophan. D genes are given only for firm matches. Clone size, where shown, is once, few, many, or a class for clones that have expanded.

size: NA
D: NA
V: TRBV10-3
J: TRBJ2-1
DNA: TGTGCCATCCAGGTGGACCCTTACAATGAGCAGTTCTTC
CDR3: CAIQVDPYNEQFF

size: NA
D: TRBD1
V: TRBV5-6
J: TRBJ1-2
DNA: TGTGCCAGCAGCTTAAATGCCGGACAGGTGCGCTATGGCTACACCTTC
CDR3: CASSLNAGQVRYGYTF

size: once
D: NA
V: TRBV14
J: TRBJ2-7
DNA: TGTGCCAGCAGCCAACAGACAGGTCCCTACGAGCAGTACTTC
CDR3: CASSQQTGPYEQYF

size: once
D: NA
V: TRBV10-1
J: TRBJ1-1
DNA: TGCGCCAGCAGCAAGTTGAACACTGAAGCTTTCTTT
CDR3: CASSKLNTEAFF

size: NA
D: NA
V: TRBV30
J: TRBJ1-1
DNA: TGTGCCTGGAGACAAACTGAAGCTTTCTTT
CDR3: CAWRQTEAFF

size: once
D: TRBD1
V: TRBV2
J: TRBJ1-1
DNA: TGTGCCAGCAAATTACAGGGGGCCAACCGAGGGAACACTGAAGCTTTCTTT
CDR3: CASKLQGANRGNTEAFF

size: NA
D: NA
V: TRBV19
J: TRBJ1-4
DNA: TGTGCCAGTAGTACCCCACTCGGGGGTACTAATGAAAAACTGTTTTTT
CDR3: CASSTPLGGTNEKLFF

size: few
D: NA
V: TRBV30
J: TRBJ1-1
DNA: TGTGCCTGGAGTGACGGGGAGGCTGAAGCTTTCTTT
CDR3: CAWSDGEAEAFF

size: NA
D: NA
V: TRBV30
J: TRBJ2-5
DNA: TGTGCCTGGAGTGCAAATCAGGGGCTGAGGGAGACCCAGTACTTC
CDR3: CAWSANQGLRETQYF

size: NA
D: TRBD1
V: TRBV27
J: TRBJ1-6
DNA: TGTGCCAGCAGTCGACGGGACAGGGACAATTCACCCCTCCACTTT
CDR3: CASSRRDRDNSPLHF

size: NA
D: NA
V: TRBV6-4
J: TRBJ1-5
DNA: TGTGCCAGCAGTGAACCCGACAGGAATCAGCCCCAGCATTTT
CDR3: CASSEPDRNQPQHF

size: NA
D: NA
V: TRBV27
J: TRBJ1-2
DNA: TGTGCCACCGAATGCTATGGCTACACCTTC
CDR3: CATECYGYTF

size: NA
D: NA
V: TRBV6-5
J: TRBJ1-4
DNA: TGTGCCAGCAGCCGGGCGGGGACGAGTGGTGAAAAACTGTTTTTT
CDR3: CASSRAGTSGEKLFF

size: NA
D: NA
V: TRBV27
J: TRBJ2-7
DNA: TGTGCCAGCAGTCCCCACCCTAACGAGCAGTACTTC
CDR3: CASSPHPNEQYF

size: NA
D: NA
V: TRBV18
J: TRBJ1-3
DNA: TGTGCCAGCTCACCGCTGACGTCCTACTCTGGAAACACCATATATTTT
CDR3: CASSPLTSYSGNTIYF

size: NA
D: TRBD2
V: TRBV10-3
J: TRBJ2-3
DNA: TGTGCCACCCAGGGCGGGGGGCCCACAGATACGCAGTATTTT
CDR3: CATQGGGPTDTQYF

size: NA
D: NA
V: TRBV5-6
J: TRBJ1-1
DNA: TGTGCCAGCAGCCCCGGGGGGTTCACTGAAGCTTTCTTT
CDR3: CASSPGGFTEAFF

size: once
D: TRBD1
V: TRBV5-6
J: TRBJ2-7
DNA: TGTGCCAGCAGCTTGGAAGGACAGGGGAGGCGGTTGGAGCAGTACTTC
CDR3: CASSLEGQGRRLEQYF

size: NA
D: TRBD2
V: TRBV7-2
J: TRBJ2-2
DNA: TGTGCCAGCAGCTTAGCTCCTAGCGGGGGGGCCTCCGGGGAGCTGTTTTTT
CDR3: CASSLAPSGGASGELFF

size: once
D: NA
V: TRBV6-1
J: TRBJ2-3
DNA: TGTGCCAGCAATCGGATAGATACGCAGTATTTT
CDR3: CASNRIDTQYF

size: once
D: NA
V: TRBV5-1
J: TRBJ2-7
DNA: TGCGCCAGCAGCCCCTTAGGGGGGGACTCCTACGAGCAGTACTTC
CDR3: CASSPLGGDSYEQYF

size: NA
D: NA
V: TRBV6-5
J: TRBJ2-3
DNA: TGTGCCAGCAGGCCCAGCACAGATACGCAGTATTTT
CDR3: CASRPSTDTQYF

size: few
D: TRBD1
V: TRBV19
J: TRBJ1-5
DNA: TGTGCCAGTAGTACAGGGGGACAGGAGCAGCCCCAGCATTTT
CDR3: CASSTGGQEQPQHF

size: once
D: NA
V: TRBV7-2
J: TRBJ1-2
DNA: TGTGCCAGCAGCCCCATCGGGGGGACGGTCTTCTATGGCTACACCTTC
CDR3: CASSPIGGTVFYGYTF

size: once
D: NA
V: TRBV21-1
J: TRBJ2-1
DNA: TGTGCCAGCAGCAAAGAATGGATGGATGGCAATGAGCAGTTCTTC
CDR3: CASSKEWMDGNEQFF

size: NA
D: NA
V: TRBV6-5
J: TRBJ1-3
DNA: TGTGCCAGCAGGAACCCGTCTGGAAACACCATATATTTT
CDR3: CASRNPSGNTIYF

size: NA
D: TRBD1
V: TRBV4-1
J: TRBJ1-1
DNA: TGCGCCAGCAGCCTGACAGGGGCCGATGGAGGAGCTTTCTTT
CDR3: CASSLTGADGGAFF

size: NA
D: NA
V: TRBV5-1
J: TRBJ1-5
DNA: TGCGCCAGCAGCTTGGAAGGGGGGAATCAGCCCCAGCATTTT
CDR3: CASSLEGGNQPQHF